Detailed here is one T cell receptor beta chain. The antigen remains undetermined. V lost 8 bases, J lost 0 bases, and 6 bases stayed unmatched. CDR3 length: 14 residues. Germline CDR1 is ENHRY and CDR2 is SYGVKD. Clones were read by immunoSEQ multiplex PCR, and TCRdb kept only the in-frame ones, dropping some. This table holds over 150,000 clones, roughly 77% found once. These data originate in a study of cytotoxic CD8 clonotypes in ibrutinib-treated CLL. Study results and caveats: Clonality rose at ibrutinib response, held steady in sustained remission, and fell toward baseline at progression. The clonality rise at ibrutinib response reflected private clonotype expansion. Baseline-level clonality went beyond age-matched healthy donors and moved in step with circulating CD8+ T-cell counts.

The chain carries TRBV10-3 and TRBJ1-2; 7 bases are shared with TRBD1. The sequencing used PBMCs, collected after 12 months of ibrutinib treatment. The TCR sequence derives from a human donor with chronic lymphocytic leukemia. The CDR3 region has the DNA TGTGCCATCCACGACAGGGACTCTAACTATGGCTACACCTTC. The encoded protein is CAIHDRDSNYGYTF.